The entry below gives a single T cell receptor beta chain sequence along with its context. The data belong to a study of neoadjuvant anti-PD-1 for oral cavity cancer. Clones were sequenced by immunoSEQ multiplex PCR, and TCRdb holds only the in-frame ones, with some missing. The data contain 15,000 to 20,000 clones, approximately 68% of them singletons. This CDR3 has 15 amino acids. Trimming at V came to 1 base and at J to 10 bases, leaving 9 bases not matched to a gene. Germline lookup yields CDR1 SGHVS and CDR2 FQNEAQ. Sequenced here: PBMCs, sampled before nivolumab (anti-PD-1) treatment. The receptor was derived from a person aged 40-85 years with oral cavity squamous cell carcinoma. The chain couples TRBV7-8 to TRBJ2-1, with 8 bases aligning to TRBD2. The DNA for the CDR3 is TGTGCCAGCAGCTTAGGGGGTAGCGGGAACGGGGAGCAGTTCTTC. Protein product: CASSLGGSGNGEQFF.